The rows below give T cell receptor beta chains drawn from one sample of a study of blood T cell repertoires in COVID-19. Clones were read by immunoSEQ multiplex PCR, and TCRdb kept only the in-frame ones, dropping some. The repertoire holds about 250,000 clones, with about 85% as singletons. The sequenced sample was peripheral blood. The receptors originated from a human donor with COVID-19, enrolled during active disease. The donor label of this sample is uncertain. Both conserved end residues are part of each CDR3. A D gene is named only where the DNA matches it firmly. Not every row has a clone size; where given, it reads once, few, many or a size class.

J | length | V | D | size | DNA | CDR3
TRBJ2-2 | 15 | TRBV11-3 | TRBD1 | NA | TGTGCCAGCAGCTTAACAGGGGCTAACACCGGGGAGCTGTTTTTT | CASSLTGANTGELFF
TRBJ1-2 | 14 | TRBV5-4 | TRBD1 | once | TGTGCCAGCAGCTTGGCGACAGGGGGCAGTGGCTACACCTTC | CASSLATGGSGYTF
TRBJ1-4 | 12 | TRBV6-5 | NA | NA | TGTGCCAGCAGCCCCGTTAATGAAAAACTGTTTTTT | CASSPVNEKLFF
TRBJ1-5 | 14 | TRBV3-1/TRBV3-2 | TRBD1 | NA | TGTGCCAGCAGCCCCACAGGGGGCGGTCAGCCCCAGCATTTT | CASSPTGGGQPQHF
TRBJ1-5 | 17 | TRBV4-2 | NA | NA | TGTGCCAGCAGCCAACCCTCGGGCGGGAATAGCAATCAGCCCCAGCATTTT | CASSQPSGGNSNQPQHF
TRBJ1-1 | 14 | TRBV19 | TRBD1 | NA | TGTGCCAGTAGTGGCCTCGACAGGGGCACTGAAGCTTTCTTT | CASSGLDRGTEAFF
TRBJ2-2 | 14 | TRBV10-1 | NA | few | TGCGCCAGCAGAGTTTCCAGCGGGACCGGGGAGCTGTTTTTT | CASRVSSGTGELFF
TRBJ1-5 | 17 | TRBV28 | TRBD1 | NA | TGTGCCAGCACTTCTAGACAGGGGACTTTTAGCAATCAGCCCCAGCATTTT | CASTSRQGTFSNQPQHF
TRBJ2-5 | 11 | TRBV20-1 | NA | NA | TGCAGTGCGCACAGGCAAGAGACCCAGTACTTC | CSAHRQETQYF
TRBJ2-3 | 13 | TRBV6-1 | NA | NA | TGTGCCAGCAGTGAAGTCAGGACAGATACGCAGTATTTT | CASSEVRTDTQYF
TRBJ2-3 | 17 | TRBV5-1 | TRBD2 | NA | TGCGCCAGCAGCTTGGCCAGCCTAGCGGGAGGGGAAGATACGCAGTATTTT | CASSLASLAGGEDTQYF
TRBJ1-2 | 14 | TRBV30 | TRBD1 | NA | TGTGCCTGGAGTGTACCGACAGGGGGCAGAGGCTACACCTTC | CAWSVPTGGRGYTF
TRBJ2-6 | 17 | TRBV10-1 | NA | NA | TGCGCCAGCAGTGAGTCAATCGGTCCCCCTGGGGCCAACGTCCTGACTTTC | CASSESIGPPGANVLTF
TRBJ1-2 | 15 | TRBV5-4 | NA | NA | TGTGCCAGCAGCCAAAAACAGAATTTTAACTATGGCTACACCTTC | CASSQKQNFNYGYTF
TRBJ1-1 | 17 | TRBV30 | TRBD1 | NA | TGTGCCTGGTCGACCGCCCGGACAGGGTGGATAAAGACTGAAGCTTTCTTT | CAWSTARTGWIKTEAFF
TRBJ2-2 | 15 | TRBV24-1 | TRBD1 | NA | TGTGCCACCAGTGATGCGGGACAGGACACCGGGGAGCTGTTTTTT | CATSDAGQDTGELFF
TRBJ2-7 | 14 | TRBV18 | TRBD2 | NA | TGTGCCAGCTCACCACCAGTAGCGGGGGCCGAGCAGTACTTC | CASSPPVAGAEQYF
TRBJ1-1 | 13 | TRBV27 | TRBD1 | NA | TGTGCCAGCAGCATCGACAGGGAGAGTGTAGCTTTCTTT | CASSIDRESVAFF
TRBJ1-1 | 15 | TRBV10-3 | NA | NA | TGTGCCATCAGTGAGTTAACCAGTGGGAACACTGAAGCTTTCTTT | CAISELTSGNTEAFF
TRBJ1-1 | 14 | TRBV11-2 | NA | NA | TGTGCCAGCAGCTTAGGAACGCGGAACACTGAAGCTTTCTTT | CASSLGTRNTEAFF
TRBJ2-2 | 15 | TRBV10-2 | TRBD2 | NA | TGCGCCAGCAGTGAGCCCGGACTAGTGGCCGGGGAGCTGTTTTTT | CASSEPGLVAGELFF
TRBJ2-3 | 15 | TRBV7-2 | NA | once | TGTGCCAGCAGCTACCGGGACATTAGCACAGATACGCAGTATTTT | CASSYRDISTDTQYF
TRBJ2-1 | 13 | TRBV2 | TRBD1 | few | TGTGCCAGCGGGACAGGGATCGACAATGAGCAGTTCTTC | CASGTGIDNEQFF
TRBJ2-1 | 19 | TRBV4-1 | TRBD2 | NA | TGCGCCAGCAGCCAACTGATCGAAGGACTAGCGGGGATAAGGAATGAGCAGTTCTTC | CASSQLIEGLAGIRNEQFF
TRBJ2-7 | 15 | TRBV7-2 | NA | NA | TGTGCCAGCAGCTCCGGCGGGGACTCTTATTACGAGCAGTACTTC | CASSSGGDSYYEQYF
TRBJ2-1 | 14 | TRBV5-1 | TRBD2 | NA | TGCGCCAGCAGCTTACCTAGCGGGCTCAATGAGCAGTTCTTC | CASSLPSGLNEQFF
TRBJ2-3 | 14 | TRBV18 | TRBD2 | few | TGTGCCAGCTCACCAAGGCGCGGGGGAGATACGCAGTATTTT | CASSPRRGGDTQYF
TRBJ2-5 | 18 | TRBV4-1 | NA | NA | TGCGCCAGCAGCCAAGATGGGTTTAGGGGGTCGGCGGAGGAGACCCAGTACTTC | CASSQDGFRGSAEETQYF
TRBJ1-2 | 13 | TRBV28 | TRBD1 | NA | TGTGCCAGCAGCACCACAGGGGGAATAAGCTACACCTTC | CASSTTGGISYTF
TRBJ1-3 | 14 | TRBV6-6 | NA | once | TGTGCCAGCAGTTACTCTGGCCAGGAAAACACCATATATTTT | CASSYSGQENTIYF
TRBJ1-1 | 13 | TRBV28 | NA | NA | TGTGCCAGCAGTTGGGACATGAACACTGAAGCTTTCTTT | CASSWDMNTEAFF
TRBJ1-1 | 16 | TRBV28 | NA | NA | TGTGCCGCCCGGCCAGGTTCCCCTCCTCGGAACACTGAAGCTTTCTTT | CAARPGSPPRNTEAFF
TRBJ2-6 | 17 | TRBV5-8 | TRBD1 | NA | TGTGCCAGCAGCTCGGTGACAGGGGTTTCTGGGGCCAACGTCCTGACTTTC | CASSSVTGVSGANVLTF
TRBJ1-5 | 18 | TRBV30 | NA | NA | TGTGCCTGGAGTGCAGGGGCCCTTGGGGGCCTAAGCAATCAGCCCCAGCATTTT | CAWSAGALGGLSNQPQHF
TRBJ2-7 | 11 | TRBV20-1 | NA | many | TGCAGTGCCCCTTATTCCTACGAGCAGTACTTC | CSAPYSYEQYF
TRBJ1-2 | 17 | TRBV28 | TRBD1 | once | TGTGCCAGCAGTTTTACCCCCCGGGACAGGATTAACTATGGCTACACCTTC | CASSFTPRDRINYGYTF
TRBJ2-3 | 16 | TRBV3-1/TRBV3-2 | TRBD1 | NA | TGTGCCAGCAGCCAATCGGACAGGGGAAGGGGAGATACGCAGTATTTT | CASSQSDRGRGDTQYF
TRBJ2-7 | 13 | TRBV19 | NA | NA | TGTGCCAGTACCCCTGGGTCAGGGTACGAGCAGTACTTC | CASTPGSGYEQYF
TRBJ2-3 | 15 | TRBV30 | TRBD2 | NA | TGTGCCTGGTCGGTCGGACTAGCAAGCACAGATACGCAGTATTTT | CAWSVGLASTDTQYF
TRBJ1-6 | 15 | TRBV5-1 | TRBD1 | NA | TGCGCCAGCAGCTTCCGGACAGGGGAAGGATCACCCCTCCACTTT | CASSFRTGEGSPLHF